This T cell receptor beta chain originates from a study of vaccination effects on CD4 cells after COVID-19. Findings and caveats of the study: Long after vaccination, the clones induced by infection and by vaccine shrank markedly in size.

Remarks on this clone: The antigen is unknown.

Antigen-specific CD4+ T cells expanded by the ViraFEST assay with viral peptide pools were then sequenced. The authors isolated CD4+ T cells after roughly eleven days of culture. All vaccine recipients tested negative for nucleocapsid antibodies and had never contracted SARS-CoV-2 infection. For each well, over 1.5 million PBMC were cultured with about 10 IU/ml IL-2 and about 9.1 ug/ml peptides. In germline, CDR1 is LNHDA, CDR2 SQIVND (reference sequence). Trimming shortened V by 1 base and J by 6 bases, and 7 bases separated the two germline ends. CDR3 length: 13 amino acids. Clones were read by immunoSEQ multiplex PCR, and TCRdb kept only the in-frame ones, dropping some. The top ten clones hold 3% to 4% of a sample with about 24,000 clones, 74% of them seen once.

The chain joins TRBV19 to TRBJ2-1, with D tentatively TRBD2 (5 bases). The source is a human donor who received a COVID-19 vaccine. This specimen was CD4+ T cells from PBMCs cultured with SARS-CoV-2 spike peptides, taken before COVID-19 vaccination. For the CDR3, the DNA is TGTGCCAGTAGTATAGTAGCGTTCAATGAGCAGTTCTTC. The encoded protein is CASSIVAFNEQFF.